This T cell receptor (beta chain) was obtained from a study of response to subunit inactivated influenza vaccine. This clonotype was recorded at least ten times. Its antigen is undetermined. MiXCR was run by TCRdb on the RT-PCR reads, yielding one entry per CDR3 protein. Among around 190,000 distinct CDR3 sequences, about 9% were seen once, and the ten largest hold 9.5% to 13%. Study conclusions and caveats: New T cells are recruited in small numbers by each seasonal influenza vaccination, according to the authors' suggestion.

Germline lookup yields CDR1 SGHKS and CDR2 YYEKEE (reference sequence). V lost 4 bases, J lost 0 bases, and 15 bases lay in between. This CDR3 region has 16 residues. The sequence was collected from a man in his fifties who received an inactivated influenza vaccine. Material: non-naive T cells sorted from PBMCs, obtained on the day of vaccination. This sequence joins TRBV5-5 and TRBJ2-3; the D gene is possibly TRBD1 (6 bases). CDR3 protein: CASSLLTGISTDTQYF. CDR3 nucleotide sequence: TGTGCCAGCAGCCTCCTGACAGGAATTAGCACAGATACGCAGTATTTT. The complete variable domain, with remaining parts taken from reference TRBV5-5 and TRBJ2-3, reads DAGVTQSPTHLIKTRGQQVTLRCSPISGHKSVSWYQQVLGQGPQFIFQYYEKEERGRGNFPDRFSARQFPNYSSELNVNALLLGDSALYLCASSLLTGISTDTQYFGPGTRLTVL.